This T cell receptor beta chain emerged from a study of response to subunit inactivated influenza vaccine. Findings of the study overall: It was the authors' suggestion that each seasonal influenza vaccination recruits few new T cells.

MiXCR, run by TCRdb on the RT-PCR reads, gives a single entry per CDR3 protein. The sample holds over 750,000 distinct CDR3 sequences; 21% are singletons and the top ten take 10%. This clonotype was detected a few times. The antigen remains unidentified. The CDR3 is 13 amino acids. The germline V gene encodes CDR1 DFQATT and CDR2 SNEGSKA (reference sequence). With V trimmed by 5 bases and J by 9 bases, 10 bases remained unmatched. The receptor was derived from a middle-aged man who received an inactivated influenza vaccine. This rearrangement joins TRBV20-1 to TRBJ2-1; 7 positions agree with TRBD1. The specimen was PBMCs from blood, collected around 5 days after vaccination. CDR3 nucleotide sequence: TGCAGTGCTCTCAGAACAGGGGAAGGTGAGCAGTTCTTC. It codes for CSALRTGEGEQFF.